The 16 T cell receptor beta chains presented below share a single source sample, sequenced in a study of cytomegalovirus exposure and HLA in healthy donors (dated by TCRdb to about 2017). The library was generated by the immunoSEQ multiplex PCR assay. For the multiplex PCR, a mixture combining 60 forward primers for TCR Vbeta segments and 13 reverse primers for TCR Jbeta segments was used. Sourced from immuneACCESS, this table was stored by TCRdb with only in-frame sequences that have V and J called. A share of the clones is absent; for the studies checked, an unresolved V gene accounts for under half, and the remainder has no known explanation. The sample yields under 150,000 clones; 79% were counted once. Clones ranked in the top ten supply about 0.97% of the sample. Sequencing was carried out using PBMCs. These TCRs come from a man between 18 and 29 years old in good health and CMV-seronegative.

This chain's CDR3 is CASSQASGSYNEQFF. DNA of the CDR3: TGTGCCAGCAGCCAAGCTAGCGGTTCCTACAATGAGCAGTTCTTC. V usage is TRBV7-9 and J usage is TRBJ2-1, with TRBD2 identical over 7 bases. The CDR3 is 15 amino acids. V shed 5 bases, J shed 1 base, and the junction held 5 bases outside the gene matches. Germline CDR1 SEHNR, CDR2 FQNEAQ (reference sequence).

This clone was seen a handful of times. The chain combines TRBV11-2 with TRBJ2-7, with 7 bases that match TRBD2. CDR3 length: 17 residues. The V and J ends lost 5 bases and 4 bases, in that order; junction bases with no gene match: 17. Germline loops: CDR1 SGHAT, CDR2 FQNNGV. CDR3 sequence (DNA): TGTGCCAGCAGCCCTCTCGGGGGGAGCGGGGTGACATACGAGCAGTACTTC. Translation gives CASSPLGGSGVTYEQYF.

This clone was found a few times. This chain uses TRBV5-1 with TRBJ2-2; maybe TRBD1 (5 bases). This CDR3 has 14 amino acids. Germline V gene data show CDR1 as SGHRS and CDR2 as YFSETQ. V was pared by 4 bases and J by 6 bases, with 13 bases between. CDR3 loop: CASSRSRESGELFF. CDR3 nucleotides: TGCGCCAGCAGCCGGAGCAGGGAATCCGGGGAGCTGTTTTTT. The whole variable domain, filled in from reference TRBV5-1 and TRBJ2-2, reads KAGVTQTPRYLIKTRGQQVTLSCSPISGHRSVSWYQQTPGQGLQFLFEYFSETQRNKGNFPGRFSGRQFSNSRSEMNVSTLELGDSALYLCASSRSRESGELFFGEGSRLTVL.

In this sample, this clone turned up a few times. This rearrangement joins TRBV9 to TRBJ2-2; no clear D gene. V was shortened by 4 bases and J by 5 bases, with 12 bases between the two germline ends. In germline, CDR1 is SGDLS, CDR2 YYNGEE. The CDR3 totals 14 residues. The CDR3 DNA reads as TGTGCCAGCAGCCCGTCATCCGGGACCGGGGAGCTGTTTTTT. This codes for CASSPSSGTGELFF. Full variable domain (outside the CDR3, taken from reference TRBV9 and TRBJ2-2): DSGVTQTPKHLITATGQRVTLRCSPRSGDLSVYWYQQSLDQGLQFLIQYYNGEERAKGNILERFSAQQFPDLHSELNLSSLELGDSALYFCASSPSSGTGELFFGEGSRLTVL.

The count of this clone is one. The chain has TRBV11-1 and TRBJ2-3; tentative D call: TRBD1 (6 bases). The CDR3 extends over 16 amino acids. V lost 3 bases and J 2 bases, leaving 15 bases between the germline ends. CDR1 SGHAT and CDR2 FQDESV come from the germline V gene (reference sequence). The CDR3 sequence: CASSFLMTGSTDTQYF. For the CDR3, the DNA is TGTGCCAGCAGCTTCCTTATGACAGGTTCCACAGATACGCAGTATTTT.

This clone was seen a few times. V and J are TRBV6-1 and TRBJ2-7, with 8 nucleotides matching TRBD1. Germline-derived CDR1 and CDR2 are MNHNS and SASEGT. V lost 2 bases and J lost 4; bases outside the gene matches: 7. The CDR3 extends over 15 amino acids. CDR3 loop: CASSESGTGPYEQYF. Written as DNA, the CDR3 is TGTGCCAGCAGTGAATCTGGGACAGGCCCGTACGAGCAGTACTTC.

In its sample, this clone was seen many times. The gene calls are TRBV6-6 and TRBJ2-7; a weak D match, TRBD1 (5 bases). Trimming removed 0 bases at V and 1 base at J, with 10 bases between. Germline V gene data show CDR1 as MNHNY and CDR2 as SVGAGI (reference sequence). The CDR3 contains 15 residues. The CDR3 protein is CASSYSSTASYEQYF. The DNA for the CDR3 is TGTGCCAGCAGTTACTCGTCGACAGCTTCCTACGAGCAGTACTTC.

The chain recombines TRBV29-1 with TRBJ1-5, with 8 bases lining up with TRBD1. The V segment lost 4 bases and the J segment 5 bases; nucleotides outside the gene matches: 4. Germline V gene lookup returns CDR1 SQVTM and CDR2 ANQGSEA. The length of the CDR3 is 13 residues. CDR3 loop: CSVVVRGHQPQHF. The CDR3 nucleotides are TGCAGCGTTGTGGTCAGGGGGCATCAGCCCCAGCATTTT. Drawing the rest from reference TRBV29-1 and TRBJ1-5, the complete variable domain is SAVISQKPSRDICQRGTSLTIQCQVDSQVTMMFWYRQQPGQSLTLIATANQGSEATYESGFVIDKFPISRPNLTFSTLTVSNMSPEDSSIYLCSVVVRGHQPQHFGDGTRLSIL.

The V gene is TRBV4-3, the J gene TRBJ1-4; the match to TRBD1 covers 7 bases. CDR3 length: 15 residues. Germline CDR1 and CDR2: LGHNA and YSLEER. V was pared by 0 bases and J by 5 bases, with 3 bases of the junction left unmatched. CDR3 DNA sequence: TGCGCCAGCAGCCAAGATGAGGGGGCGAATGAAAAACTGTTTTTT. Encoded protein: CASSQDEGANEKLFF.

In DNA form, the CDR3 reads TGTGCCAGCAGCCACGGTAGCTCCTACGAGCAGTACTTC. This encodes CASSHGSSYEQYF. This chain joins TRBV14 and TRBJ2-7; unclear D gene. This CDR3 has 13 amino acids. Trimming stripped 3 bases from V and 0 bases from J, with 6 bases between. Germline loops: CDR1 SGHDN, CDR2 FVKESK.

This rearrangement joins TRBV5-1 to TRBJ1-1; D may be TRBD1 (6 bases). Trimming pared 4 bases from V and 0 bases from J, leaving 19 bases between. CDR1 and CDR2 (germline): SGHRS, YFSETQ. The CDR3 length is 17 residues. The chain's CDR3 is CASSQQGSALLNTEAFF. The DNA of the CDR3 is TGCGCCAGCAGCCAACAGGGTTCCGCCCTTCTGAACACTGAAGCTTTCTTT.

The V gene is TRBV19, the J gene TRBJ2-7; TRBD2 matches at 9 bases. The CDR3 is 13 residues long. The V segment lost 2 bases and the J segment 7 bases; nucleotides outside the gene matches: 3. Germline loops: CDR1 LNHDA, CDR2 SQIVND (reference sequence). CDR3 DNA: TGTGCCAGTAGTATAAGCGGGGGGCAAGAGCAGTACTTC. Encoded protein: CASSISGGQEQYF.

This chain joins TRBV7-9 and TRBJ2-6; D is ambiguous. The CDR3 runs to 15 residues. The V gene's germline CDR1 is SEHNR and CDR2 FQNEAQ (reference sequence). V lost 5 bases and J lost 0, with 8 bases in between. CDR3 DNA sequence: TGTGCCAGCAGCCGACCTAGCTCTGGGGCCAACGTCCTGACTTTC. This codes for CASSRPSSGANVLTF.

CDR3 bases: TGTGCCATCAGTGAGTCTATAAAGCAGCCAAGACTTTACAATGAGCAGTTCTTC. Translation gives CAISESIKQPRLYNEQFF. V gene TRBV10-3 combines with J gene TRBJ2-1; no reliable D call. The CDR3 extends over 18 amino acids. CDR1 is ENHRY, CDR2 SYGVKD, per germline. Trimming cost V 0 bases and J 4 bases, with 19 bases left between them.

The chain is built from TRBV27 and TRBJ2-5; 9 bases map to TRBD1. The CDR3 length is 14 residues. CDR1 and CDR2 (germline): MNHEY, SMNVEV (reference sequence). V was pared by 4 bases and J by 6 bases, with 6 bases of the junction left unmatched. Here the CDR3 DNA reads TGTGCCAGCAGTTGGACAGGGGAGGGAAAGACCCAGTACTTC. Amino acid sequence: CASSWTGEGKTQYF.

The V call is TRBV5-1, the J call TRBJ2-5, with TRBD1 matching over 8 bases. The CDR3 is made up of 15 amino acids. CDR1 SGHRS and CDR2 YFSETQ come from the germline V gene. With V trimmed by 1 base and J by 3 bases, 5 bases remained unmatched. The CDR3, as DNA: TGCGCCAGCAGCTTGCAGGGGGCGAGTGAAGAGACCCAGTACTTC. Translating it yields CASSLQGASEETQYF.